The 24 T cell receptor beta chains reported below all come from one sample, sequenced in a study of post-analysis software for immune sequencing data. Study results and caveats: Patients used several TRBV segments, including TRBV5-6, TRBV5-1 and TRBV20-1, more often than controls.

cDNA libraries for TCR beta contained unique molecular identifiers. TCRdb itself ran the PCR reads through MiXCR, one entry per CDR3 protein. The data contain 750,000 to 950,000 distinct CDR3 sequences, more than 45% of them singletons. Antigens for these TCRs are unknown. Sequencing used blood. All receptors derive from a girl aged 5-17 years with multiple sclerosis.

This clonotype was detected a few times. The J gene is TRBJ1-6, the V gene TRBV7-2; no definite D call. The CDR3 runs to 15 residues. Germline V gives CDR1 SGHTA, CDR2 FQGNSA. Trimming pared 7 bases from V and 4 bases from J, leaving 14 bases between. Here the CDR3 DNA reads TGTGCCAGCACCACCGCCCCTAATTATAATTCACCCCTCCACTTT. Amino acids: CASTTAPNYNSPLHF.

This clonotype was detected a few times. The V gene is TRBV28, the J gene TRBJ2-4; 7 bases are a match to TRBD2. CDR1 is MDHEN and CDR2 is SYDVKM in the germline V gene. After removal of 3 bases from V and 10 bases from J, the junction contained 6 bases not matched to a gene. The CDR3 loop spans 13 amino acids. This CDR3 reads CASSLGGRAIQYF. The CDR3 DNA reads TGTGCCAGCAGTTTGGGCGGGAGAGCGATTCAGTACTTC.

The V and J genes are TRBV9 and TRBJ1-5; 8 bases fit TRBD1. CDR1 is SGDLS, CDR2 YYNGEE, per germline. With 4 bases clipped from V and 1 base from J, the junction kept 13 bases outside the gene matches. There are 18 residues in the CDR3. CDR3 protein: CASSPRQGRSGSNQPQHF. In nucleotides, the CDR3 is TGTGCCAGCAGCCCCCGACAGGGGAGGTCGGGAAGCAATCAGCCCCAGCATTTT.

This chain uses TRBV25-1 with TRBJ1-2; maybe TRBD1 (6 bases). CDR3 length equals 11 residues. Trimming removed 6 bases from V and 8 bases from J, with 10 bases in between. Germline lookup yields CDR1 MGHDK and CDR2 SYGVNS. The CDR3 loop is CASRRGYGYTF. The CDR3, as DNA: TGTGCCAGCAGAAGGGGGTACGGCTACACCTTC.

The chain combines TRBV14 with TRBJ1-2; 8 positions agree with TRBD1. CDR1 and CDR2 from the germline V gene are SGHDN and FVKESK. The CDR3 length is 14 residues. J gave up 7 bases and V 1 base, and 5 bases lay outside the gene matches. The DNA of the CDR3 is TGTGCCAGCAGCCAAGGACAGGGGCTTGGTGGCTACACCTTC. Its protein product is CASSQGQGLGGYTF.

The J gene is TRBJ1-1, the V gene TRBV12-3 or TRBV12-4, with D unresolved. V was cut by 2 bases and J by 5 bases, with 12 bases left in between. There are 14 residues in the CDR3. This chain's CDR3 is CASSLRPEQTEAFF. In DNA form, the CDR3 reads TGTGCCAGCAGTTTAAGGCCCGAACAAACTGAAGCTTTCTTT.

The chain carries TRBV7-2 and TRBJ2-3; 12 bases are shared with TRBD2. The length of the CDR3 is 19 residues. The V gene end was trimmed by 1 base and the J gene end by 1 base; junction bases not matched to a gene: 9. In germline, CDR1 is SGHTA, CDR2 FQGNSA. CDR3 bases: TGTGCCAGCAGCTTAGGGCTAGCGGGAGGGGAGTTTGGCACAGATACGCAGTATTTT. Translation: CASSLGLAGGEFGTDTQYF. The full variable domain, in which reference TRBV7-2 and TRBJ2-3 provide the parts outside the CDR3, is GAGVSQSPSNKVTEKGKDVELRCDPISGHTALYWYRQSLGQGLEFLIYFQGNSAPDKSGLPSDRFSAERTGGSVSTLTIQRTQQEDSAVYLCASSLGLAGGEFGTDTQYFGPGTRLTVL.

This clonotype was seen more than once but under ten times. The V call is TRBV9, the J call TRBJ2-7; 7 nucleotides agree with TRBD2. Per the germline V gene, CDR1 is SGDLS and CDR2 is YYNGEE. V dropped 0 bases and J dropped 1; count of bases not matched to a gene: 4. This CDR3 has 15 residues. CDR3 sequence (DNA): TGTGCCAGCAGCGTAGACGGCGGGAGATCCTACGAGCAGTACTTC. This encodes CASSVDGGRSYEQYF. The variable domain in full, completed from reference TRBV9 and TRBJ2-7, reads DSGVTQTPKHLITATGQRVTLRCSPRSGDLSVYWYQQSLDQGLQFLIQYYNGEERAKGNILERFSAQQFPDLHSELNLSSLELGDSALYFCASSVDGGRSYEQYFGPGTRLTVT.

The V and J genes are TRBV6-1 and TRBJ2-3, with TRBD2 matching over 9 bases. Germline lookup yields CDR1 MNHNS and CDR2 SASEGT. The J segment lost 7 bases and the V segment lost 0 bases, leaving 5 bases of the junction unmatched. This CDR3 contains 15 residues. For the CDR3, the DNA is TGTGCCAGCAGTGAAGCAGGGCGGGAGGGGTATACGCAGTATTTT. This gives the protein CASSEAGREGYTQYF.

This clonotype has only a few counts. CDR3 residues: CASSFQGTSAGNEQFF. In nucleotides, the CDR3 is TGTGCCAGCAGCTTTCAGGGGACTAGCGCCGGGAATGAGCAGTTCTTC. The J gene is TRBJ2-1, the V gene TRBV11-2, with 10 bases that match TRBD2. V lost 3 bases, J lost 7 bases, and 9 bases stayed unmatched. There are 16 residues in the CDR3. Germline V lookup: CDR1 SGHAT, CDR2 FQNNGV.

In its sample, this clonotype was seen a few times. CDR3 region: CSAHGYQETQYF. In nucleotides, the CDR3 is TGCAGTGCCCATGGGTACCAAGAGACCCAGTACTTC. V and J are TRBV20-1 and TRBJ2-5; D gene ambiguous. Germline V lookup: CDR1 DFQATT, CDR2 SNEGSKA (reference sequence). The CDR3 sequence is 12 residues long. Trimming took 6 bases from V and 0 from J, leaving 8 bases between them.

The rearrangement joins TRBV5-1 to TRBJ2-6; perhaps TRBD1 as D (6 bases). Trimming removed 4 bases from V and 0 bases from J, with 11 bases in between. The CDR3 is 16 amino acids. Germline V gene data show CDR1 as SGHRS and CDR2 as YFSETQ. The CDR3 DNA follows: TGCGCCAGCAGCCCAGGACAGCTCTCTGGGGCCAACGTCCTGACTTTC. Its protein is CASSPGQLSGANVLTF.

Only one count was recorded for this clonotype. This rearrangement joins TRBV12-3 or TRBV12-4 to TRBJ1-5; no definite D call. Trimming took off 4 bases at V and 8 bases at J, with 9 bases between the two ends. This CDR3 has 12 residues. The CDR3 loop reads CASSSVHEPQHF. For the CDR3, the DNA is TGTGCCAGCAGTTCCGTTCATGAGCCCCAGCATTTT.

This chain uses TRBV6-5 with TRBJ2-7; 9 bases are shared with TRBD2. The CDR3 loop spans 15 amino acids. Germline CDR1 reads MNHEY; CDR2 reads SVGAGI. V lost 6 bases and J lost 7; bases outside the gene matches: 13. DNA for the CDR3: TGTGCCAGCAGGGGATCGACTAGCGGATACAATGAGCAGTACTTC. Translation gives CASRGSTSGYNEQYF.

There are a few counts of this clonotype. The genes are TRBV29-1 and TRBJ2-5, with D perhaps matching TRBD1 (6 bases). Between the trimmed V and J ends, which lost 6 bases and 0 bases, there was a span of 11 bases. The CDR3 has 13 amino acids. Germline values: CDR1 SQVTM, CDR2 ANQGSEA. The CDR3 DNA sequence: TGCAGCGTAGGCCGGGACAACCAAGAGACCCAGTACTTC. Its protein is CSVGRDNQETQYF.

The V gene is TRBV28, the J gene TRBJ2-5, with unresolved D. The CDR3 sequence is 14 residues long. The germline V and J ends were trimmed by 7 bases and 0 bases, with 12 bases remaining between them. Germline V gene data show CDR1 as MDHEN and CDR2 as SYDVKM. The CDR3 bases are TGTGCCAGCACCCTAGGACGGAACCAAGAGACCCAGTACTTC. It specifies CASTLGRNQETQYF. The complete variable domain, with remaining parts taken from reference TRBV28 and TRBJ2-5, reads DVKVTQSSRYLVKRTGEKVFLECVQDMDHENMFWYRQDPGLGLRLIYFSYDVKMKEKGDIPEGYSVSREKKERFSLILESASTNQTSMYLCASTLGRNQETQYFGPGTRLLVL.

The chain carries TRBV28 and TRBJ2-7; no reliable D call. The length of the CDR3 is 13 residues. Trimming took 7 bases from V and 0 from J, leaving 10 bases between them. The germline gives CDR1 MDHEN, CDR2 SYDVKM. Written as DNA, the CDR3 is TGTGCCAGCACCCCCATCATCTCCTACGAGCAGTACTTC. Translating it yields CASTPIISYEQYF.

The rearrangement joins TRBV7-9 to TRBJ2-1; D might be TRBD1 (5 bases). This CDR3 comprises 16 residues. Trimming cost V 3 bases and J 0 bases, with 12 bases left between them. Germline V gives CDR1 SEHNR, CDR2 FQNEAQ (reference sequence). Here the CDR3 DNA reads TGTGCCAGCAGCTTGGGTGGGGCTAGCTCCTACAATGAGCAGTTCTTC. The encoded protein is CASSLGGASSYNEQFF. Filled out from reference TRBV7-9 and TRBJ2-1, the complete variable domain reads DTGVSQNPRHKITKRGQNVTFRCDPISEHNRLYWYRQTLGQGPEFLTYFQNEAQLEKSRLLSDRFSAERPKGSFSTLEIQRTEQGDSAMYLCASSLGGASSYNEQFFGPGTRLTVL.

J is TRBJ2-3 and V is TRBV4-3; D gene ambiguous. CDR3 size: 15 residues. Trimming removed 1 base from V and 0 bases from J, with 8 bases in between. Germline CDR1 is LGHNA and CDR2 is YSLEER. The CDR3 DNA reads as TGCGCCAGCAGCCAAGGTTACCCTAGCACAGATACGCAGTATTTT. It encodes CASSQGYPSTDTQYF.

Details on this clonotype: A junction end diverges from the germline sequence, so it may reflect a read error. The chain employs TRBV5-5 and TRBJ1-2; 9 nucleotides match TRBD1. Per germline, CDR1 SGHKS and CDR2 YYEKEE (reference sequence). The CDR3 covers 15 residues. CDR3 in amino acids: CAGSGPGQGMPGYTF. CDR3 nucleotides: TGTGCCGGCAGCGGACCGGGACAGGGAATGCCTGGCTACACCTTC.

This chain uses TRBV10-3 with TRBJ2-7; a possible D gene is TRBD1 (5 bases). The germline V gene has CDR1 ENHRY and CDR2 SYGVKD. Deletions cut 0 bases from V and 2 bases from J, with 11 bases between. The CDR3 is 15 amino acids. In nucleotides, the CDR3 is TGTGCCATCAGTGAGTCAGGGGTTCCTACCTACGAGCAGTACTTC. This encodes CAISESGVPTYEQYF.

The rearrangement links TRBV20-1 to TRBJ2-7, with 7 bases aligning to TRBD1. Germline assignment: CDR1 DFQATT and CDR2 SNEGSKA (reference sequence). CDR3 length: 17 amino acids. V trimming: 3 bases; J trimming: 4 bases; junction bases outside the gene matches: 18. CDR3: CSARIKSRNRGVYEQYF. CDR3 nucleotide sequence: TGCAGTGCTAGGATCAAGTCCCGGAACAGGGGCGTGTACGAGCAGTACTTC.

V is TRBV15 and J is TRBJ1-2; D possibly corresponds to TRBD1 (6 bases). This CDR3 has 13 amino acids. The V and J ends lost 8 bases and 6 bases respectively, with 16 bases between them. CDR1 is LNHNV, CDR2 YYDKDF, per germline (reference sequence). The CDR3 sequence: CATEGGRGDGYTF. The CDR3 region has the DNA TGTGCCACCGAAGGGGGGAGGGGCGATGGCTACACCTTC.

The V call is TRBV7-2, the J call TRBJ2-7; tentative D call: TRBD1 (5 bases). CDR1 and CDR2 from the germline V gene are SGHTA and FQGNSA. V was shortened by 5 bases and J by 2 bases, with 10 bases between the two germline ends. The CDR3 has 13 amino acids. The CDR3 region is CASSKDTTYEQYF. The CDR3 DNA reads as TGTGCCAGCAGCAAGGACACTACCTACGAGCAGTACTTC.